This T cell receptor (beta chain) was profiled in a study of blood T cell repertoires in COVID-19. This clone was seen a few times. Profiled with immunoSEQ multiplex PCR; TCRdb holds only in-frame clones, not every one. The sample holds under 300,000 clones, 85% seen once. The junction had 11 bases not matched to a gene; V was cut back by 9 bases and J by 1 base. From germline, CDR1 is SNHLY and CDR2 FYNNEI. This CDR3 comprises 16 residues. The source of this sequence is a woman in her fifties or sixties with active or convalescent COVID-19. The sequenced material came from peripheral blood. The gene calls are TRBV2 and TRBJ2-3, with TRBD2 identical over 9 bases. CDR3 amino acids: CARTGKRGARTDTQYF. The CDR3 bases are TGTGCCAGAACAGGCAAGCGGGGGGCCCGCACAGATACGCAGTATTTT.